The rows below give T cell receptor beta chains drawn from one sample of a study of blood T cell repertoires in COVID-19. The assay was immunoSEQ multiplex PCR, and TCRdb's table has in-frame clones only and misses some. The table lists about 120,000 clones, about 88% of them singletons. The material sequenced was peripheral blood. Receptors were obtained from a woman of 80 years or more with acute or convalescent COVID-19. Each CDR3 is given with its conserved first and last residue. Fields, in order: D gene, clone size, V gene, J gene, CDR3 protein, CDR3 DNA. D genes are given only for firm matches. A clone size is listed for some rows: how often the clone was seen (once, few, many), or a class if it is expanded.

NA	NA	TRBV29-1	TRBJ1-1	CSVGPGQNTEAFF	TGCAGCGTAGGACCGGGACAGAACACTGAAGCTTTCTTT
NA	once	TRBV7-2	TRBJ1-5	CASSFGGLNQPQHF	TGTGCCAGCAGCTTCGGGGGTCTGAATCAGCCCCAGCATTTT
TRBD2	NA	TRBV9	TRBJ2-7	CASSVREGLISEQYF	TGTGCCAGCAGCGTAAGGGAGGGCCTAATCAGCGAGCAGTACTTC
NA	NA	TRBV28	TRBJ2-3	CASSSSARAGDTQYF	TGTGCCAGCAGTTCTAGCGCCAGAGCGGGAGATACGCAGTATTTT
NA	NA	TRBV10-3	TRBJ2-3	CAISAFTDTQYF	TGTGCCATAAGCGCCTTCACAGATACGCAGTATTTT
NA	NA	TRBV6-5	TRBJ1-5	CASSSHRDSNQPQHF	TGTGCCAGCAGTTCCCACAGGGATAGCAATCAGCCCCAGCATTTT
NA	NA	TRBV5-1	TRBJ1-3	CASSLSGGNTIYF	TGCGCCAGCAGCCTCAGCGGAGGAAACACCATATATTTT
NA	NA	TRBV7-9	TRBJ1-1	CASSQSGVGTEAFF	TGTGCCAGCAGCCAATCAGGGGTCGGGACTGAAGCTTTCTTT
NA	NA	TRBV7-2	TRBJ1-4	CASSLVAGAGEKLFF	TGTGCCAGCAGCTTAGTTGCAGGGGCCGGAGAAAAACTGTTTTTT
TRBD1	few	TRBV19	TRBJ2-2	CASSMRQGRNTGELFF	TGTGCCAGTAGTATGCGACAGGGTAGGAACACCGGGGAGCTGTTTTTT
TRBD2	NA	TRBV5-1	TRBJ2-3	CASSRGTSGSPTDTQYF	TGCGCCAGCAGCCGGGGGACTAGCGGGAGCCCCACAGATACGCAGTATTTT
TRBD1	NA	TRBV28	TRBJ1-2	CASSSGTGIPGINYGYTF	TGTGCCAGCAGTTCCGGGACAGGGATACCGGGAATTAACTATGGCTACACCTTC
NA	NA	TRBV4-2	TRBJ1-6	CASSPRQDDNSPLHF	TGTGCCAGCAGCCCCCGACAGGATGATAATTCACCCCTCCACTTT
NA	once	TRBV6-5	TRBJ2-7	CASSYRSTSYEQYF	TGTGCCAGCAGTTACCGTTCTACGAGCTACGAGCAGTACTTC
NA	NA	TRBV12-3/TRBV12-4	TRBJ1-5	CASTGQQSQPQHF	TGTGCCAGCACTGGACAGCAGAGTCAGCCCCAGCATTTT
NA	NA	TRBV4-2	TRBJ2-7	CASSQAQGYEQYF	TGTGCCAGCAGCCAAGCACAGGGATACGAGCAGTACTTC
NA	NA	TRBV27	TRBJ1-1	CASSFSQGNTEAFF	TGTGCCAGCAGTTTTTCACAGGGAAACACTGAAGCTTTCTTT
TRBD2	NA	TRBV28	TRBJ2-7	CASSFVSSGRASTYEQYF	TGTGCCAGCAGTTTTGTCTCGAGCGGGAGGGCCTCGACCTACGAGCAGTACTTC
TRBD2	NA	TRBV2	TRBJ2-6	CASSVGGGFSGANVLTF	TGTGCCAGCAGTGTGGGCGGGGGGTTCTCTGGGGCCAACGTCCTGACTTTC
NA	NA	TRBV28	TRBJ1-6	CASSPWGSYSPLHF	TGTGCCAGCAGTCCCTGGGGCAGTTATTCACCCCTCCACTTT
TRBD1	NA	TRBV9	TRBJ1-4	CASSVEGTGSNEKLFF	TGTGCCAGCAGCGTAGAAGGGACAGGGAGTAATGAAAAACTGTTTTTT
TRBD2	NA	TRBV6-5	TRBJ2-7	CASRGTSRASYEQYF	TGTGCCAGCAGGGGGACTAGCCGGGCATCGTACGAGCAGTACTTC
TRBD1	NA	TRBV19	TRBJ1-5	CASSIRGRGNQPQHF	TGTGCCAGTAGTATCAGGGGGCGCGGCAATCAGCCCCAGCATTTT
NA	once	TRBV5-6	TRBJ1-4	CASSKQGNDEKLFF	TGTGCCAGCAGCAAACAGGGAAACGATGAAAAACTGTTTTTT
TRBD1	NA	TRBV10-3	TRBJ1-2	CAITPGQGRF	TGTGCCATCACCCCGGGACAGGGACGCTTC
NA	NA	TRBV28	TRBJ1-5	CASSGTFNQPQHF	TGTGCCAGCAGTGGGACATTCAATCAGCCCCAGCATTTT
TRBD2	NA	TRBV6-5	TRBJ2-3	CASTSGGHSTDTQYF	TGTGCCAGCACTAGCGGGGGGCACTCCACAGATACGCAGTATTTT
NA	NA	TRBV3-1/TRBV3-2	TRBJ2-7	CASSQDPGFNEQYF	TGTGCCAGCAGCCAAGATCCGGGGTTCAACGAGCAGTACTTC
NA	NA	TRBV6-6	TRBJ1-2	CASSTWADSRPGYTF	TGTGCCAGCAGTACTTGGGCGGACAGCCGTCCCGGCTACACCTTC
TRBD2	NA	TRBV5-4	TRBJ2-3	CASSFGGGRVAGTQYF	TGTGCCAGCAGCTTCGGTGGGGGGAGAGTAGCGGGTACGCAGTATTTT
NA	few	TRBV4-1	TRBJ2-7	CASSQGDSRGEQYF	TGCGCCAGCAGCCAGGGGGACAGCCGGGGGGAGCAGTACTTC
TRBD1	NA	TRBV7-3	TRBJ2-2	CASSLNRQGQDTGELFF	TGTGCCAGCAGCTTAAATAGACAGGGGCAGGACACCGGGGAGCTGTTTTTT
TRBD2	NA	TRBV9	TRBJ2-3	CASSPASGSSDTQYF	TGTGCCAGCAGCCCCGCTAGCGGGAGCTCAGATACGCAGTATTTT
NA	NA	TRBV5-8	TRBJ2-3	CASRPGWDTDTQYF	TGTGCCAGCAGGCCAGGGTGGGATACAGATACGCAGTATTTT
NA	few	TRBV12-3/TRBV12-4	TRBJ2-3	CASGVDTQYF	TGTGCCTCGGGTGTGGATACGCAGTATTTT
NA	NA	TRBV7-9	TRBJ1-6	CATTSADSPLHF	TGTGCCACGACCTCTGCGGATTCACCCCTCCACTTT
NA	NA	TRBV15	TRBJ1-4	CATSTNRVRNEKLFF	TGTGCCACCAGCACCAACAGGGTGAGGAATGAAAAACTGTTTTTT
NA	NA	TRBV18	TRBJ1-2	CASSPSTVSNYGYTF	TGTGCCAGCTCACCCTCGACAGTCTCTAACTATGGCTACACCTTC
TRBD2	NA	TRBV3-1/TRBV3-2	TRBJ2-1	CASSLFGGAKEYNEQFF	TGTGCCAGCAGCCTTTTCGGGGGGGCGAAAGAATACAATGAGCAGTTCTTC
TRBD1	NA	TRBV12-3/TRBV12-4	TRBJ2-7	CASRTTGAEQYF	TGTGCCAGCAGAACGACAGGGGCCGAGCAGTACTTC
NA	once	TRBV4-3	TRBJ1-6	CASSQGTVESSYNSPLHF	TGCGCCAGCAGCCAAGGGACAGTCGAAAGCTCCTATAATTCACCCCTCCACTTT
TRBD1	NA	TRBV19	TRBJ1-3	CASSTIRDRLYSGNTIYF	TGTGCCAGTAGTACCATCCGGGACAGGCTATACTCTGGAAACACCATATATTTT
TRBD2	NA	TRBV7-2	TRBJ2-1	CASSLALTGLAGGNEQFF	TGTGCCAGCAGCTTAGCTCTAACGGGTCTAGCGGGAGGTAATGAGCAGTTCTTC
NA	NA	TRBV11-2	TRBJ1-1	CASSLDHLSAEAFF	TGTGCCAGCAGCTTAGATCACCTTTCGGCTGAAGCTTTCTTT
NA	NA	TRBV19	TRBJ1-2	CASRLGDYGYTF	TGTGCCAGTAGACTGGGAGACTATGGCTACACCTTC
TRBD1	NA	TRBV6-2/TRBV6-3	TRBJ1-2	CASSYTKQGANYGYTF	TGTGCCAGCAGTTACACGAAACAGGGGGCGAACTATGGCTACACCTTC
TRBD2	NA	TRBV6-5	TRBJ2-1	CASSYAGGPGNEQFF	TGTGCCAGCAGTTACGCGGGAGGGCCTGGGAATGAGCAGTTCTTC
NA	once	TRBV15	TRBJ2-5	CATSKSNFQETQYF	TGTGCCACCAGCAAATCTAACTTCCAAGAGACCCAGTACTTC
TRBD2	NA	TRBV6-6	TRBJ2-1	CASTRLAGVKNEQFF	TGTGCCAGCACACGACTAGCGGGAGTTAAGAATGAGCAGTTCTTC
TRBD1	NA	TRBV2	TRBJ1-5	CASSEGQNQPQHF	TGTGCCAGCAGCGAGGGACAGAATCAGCCCCAGCATTTT
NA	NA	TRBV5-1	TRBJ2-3	CASRAHSSTDTQYF	TGCGCCAGCAGGGCTCATTCTAGCACAGATACGCAGTATTTT
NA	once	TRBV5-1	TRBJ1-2	CASSLEARGTGYTF	TGCGCCAGCAGCTTGGAGGCCAGGGGAACGGGCTACACCTTC
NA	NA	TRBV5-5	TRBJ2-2	CASSLKGAGELFF	TGTGCCAGCAGCTTAAAAGGAGCCGGGGAGCTGTTTTTT
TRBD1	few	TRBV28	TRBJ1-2	CASSLSRTGNYGYTF	TGTGCCAGCAGTTTATCTAGGACAGGGAATTATGGCTACACCTTC
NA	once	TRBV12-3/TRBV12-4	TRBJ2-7	CASRVGGPYEQYF	TGTGCCAGCAGAGTGGGGGGGCCCTACGAGCAGTACTTC
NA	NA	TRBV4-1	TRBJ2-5	CASSEGGGVQETQYF	TGCGCCAGCAGCGAAGGCGGCGGGGTCCAAGAGACCCAGTACTTC
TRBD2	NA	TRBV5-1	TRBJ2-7	CASSLGVGRAYEQYF	TGCGCCAGCAGCTTGGGGGTCGGGAGGGCCTACGAGCAGTACTTC
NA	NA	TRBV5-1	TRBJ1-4	CASSFAPQGPNEKLFF	TGCGCCAGCAGCTTTGCTCCACAGGGACCTAATGAAAAACTGTTTTTT
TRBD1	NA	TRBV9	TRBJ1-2	CASSGTGDRYGYTF	TGTGCCAGCAGCGGGACAGGGGACCGCTATGGCTACACCTTC
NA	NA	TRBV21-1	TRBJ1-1	CASSKAGTGGTEAFF	TGTGCCAGCAGCAAAGCAGGGACAGGGGGCACTGAAGCTTTCTTT